The T cell receptor (beta chain) under discussion was sequenced for a study of OX40 agonist ivuxolimab in advanced cancers. Method: immunoSEQ multiplex PCR; TCRdb's copy keeps in-frame clones and lacks some. Here the sample spans about 80,000 clones, 90% to 95% being singletons. The CDR3 has 14 amino acids. The junction had 5 bases not matched to a gene; V was cut back by 6 bases and J by 6 bases. The germline gives CDR1 SNHLY, CDR2 FYNNEI. The V call is TRBV2, the J call TRBJ2-2; 9 nucleotides line up with TRBD2. The TCR comes from an adult with an advanced solid tumor such as melanoma, head and neck, liver or kidney cancer. This sample comprised CD4+ or CD8+ T cells sorted from blood, obtained in a trial of the OX40 agonist ivuxolimab. CDR3 sequence reads: CASSLGTSPGELFF. The CDR3 region has the DNA TGTGCCAGCAGCCTCGGGACTAGCCCCGGGGAGCTGTTTTTT.